The next 32 T cell receptor beta chains were all read from a single sample in a study of shared clonotypes between healthy human individuals. The repertoire was sequenced with immunoSEQ multiplex PCR; TCRdb's copy has only in-frame clones and lacks some. Of roughly 2.5 million clones listed, about 92% are singletons. Input material: naive CD4+ T cells sorted from blood. Subset noted: CD45RA+ positively selected. Source of these receptors: a man younger than 30 in good health.

The CDR3 protein is CASRSVVYGYTF. The DNA for the CDR3 is TGTGCCAGCAGGAGCGTGGTGTATGGCTACACCTTC. J is TRBJ1-2 and V is TRBV7-2; D is undetermined. The CDR3 sequence is 12 residues long. Trimming took 6 bases from V and 5 from J, leaving 10 bases between them. From germline, CDR1 is SGHTA and CDR2 FQGNSA. Looking up the rest from reference TRBV7-2 and TRBJ1-2 gives the full variable domain: GAGVSQSPSNKVTEKGKDVELRCDPISGHTALYWYRQSLGQGLEFLIYFQGNSAPDKSGLPSDRFSAERTGGSVSTLTIQRTQQEDSAVYLCASRSVVYGYTFGSGTRLTVV.

In regard to this clone: Other DNA sequences in this specimen translate into the identical CDR3. V and J are TRBV5-4 and TRBJ2-5; D assignment may be TRBD1 or TRBD2 (6 bases each). CDR1 and CDR2 from the germline V gene are SGHNT and YYREEE (reference sequence). This CDR3 contains 13 residues. Trimming took 2 bases from V and 4 from J, leaving 9 bases between them. Here the CDR3 reads CASSLQGGETQYF. The CDR3, as DNA: TGTGCCAGCAGCTTACAGGGAGGAGAGACCCAGTACTTC.

This clone has only a few counts. The rearrangement links TRBV7-2 to TRBJ1-5; D remains ambiguous. This CDR3 has 12 residues. Trimming took 5 bases from V and 11 from J, leaving 13 bases between them. CDR1 and CDR2 (germline): SGHTA, FQGNSA. The chain's CDR3 is CASSPEGRTQHF. For the CDR3, the DNA is TGTGCCAGCAGCCCGGAGGGTCGGACCCAGCATTTT.

The V call is TRBV7-2, the J call TRBJ2-7; tentative D call: TRBD1 (5 bases). Germline values: CDR1 SGHTA, CDR2 FQGNSA. The V gene lost 5 bases and the J gene lost 6 bases, with 20 bases spanning the gap. This CDR3 is 15 amino acids long. The CDR3 DNA follows: TGTGCCAGCAGCCCCCCCGCAGGGCGTTTAAGCGAGCAGTACTTC. It yields the protein CASSPPAGRLSEQYF.

For this clone: Other DNA sequences in the same sample also yield this CDR3. This rearrangement joins TRBV18 to TRBJ2-7, with D possibly matching TRBD1 (6 bases). V was pared by 1 base and J by 2 bases, with 12 bases between. The CDR3 covers 15 residues. Looked up from germline, CDR1 is KGHSH and CDR2 is LQKENI. Written as DNA, the CDR3 is TGTGCCAGCTCACCACGGGCAGGGGTGGCCTACGAGCAGTACTTC. The encoded protein is CASSPRAGVAYEQYF.

The chain carries TRBV7-6 and TRBJ2-1; 7 bases line up with TRBD1. Germline CDR1 and CDR2: SGHVS and FNYEAQ. The trim removed 2 bases at V and 8 bases at J, leaving 15 bases unmatched. The CDR3 runs 17 residues. The CDR3 sequence: CASSLFVGQDVGDEQFF. The CDR3 coding sequence is TGTGCCAGCAGCTTATTCGTCGGACAGGACGTAGGGGATGAGCAGTTCTTC.

The gene calls are TRBV9 and TRBJ2-7, with 7 nucleotides matching TRBD1. The CDR3 length is 15 residues. V trimming: 5 bases; J trimming: 2 bases; junction bases outside the gene matches: 10. Germline CDR1 SGDLS, CDR2 YYNGEE. The CDR3 region has the DNA TGTGCCAGCAGTCGAGCCCCAGGGGGAACCTACGAGCAGTACTTC. Its protein is CASSRAPGGTYEQYF.

The rearrangement joins TRBV30 to TRBJ2-7; 11 bases fit TRBD1. This CDR3 is 17 amino acids long. Germline V lookup: CDR1 GTSNPN, CDR2 SVGIG (reference sequence). V trimming: 5 bases; J trimming: 6 bases; junction bases outside the gene matches: 18. The DNA of the CDR3 is TGTGCCTGGCAAGGTGAACTTCGGACAGGGGGCTTCCGCGAGCAGTACTTC. Translated: CAWQGELRTGGFREQYF.

In the case of this clone: The same CDR3 arises from other DNA sequences in this sample as well. J is TRBJ2-7 and V is TRBV5-1; the match to TRBD1 covers 9 bases. J was trimmed by 4 bases and V by 0 bases; bases with no gene match: 2. CDR1 and CDR2 (germline): SGHRS, YFSETQ. The CDR3 extends over 14 amino acids. CDR3 amino acids: CASSLGGTGYEQYF. The CDR3 bases are TGCGCCAGCAGCTTGGGGGGGACAGGGTACGAGCAGTACTTC.

This chain uses TRBV15 with TRBJ2-5, with D possibly being TRBD1 or TRBD2 (5 bases each). Trimming pared 1 base from V and 3 bases from J, leaving 9 bases between. Looked up from germline, CDR1 is LNHNV and CDR2 is YYDKDF (reference sequence). This CDR3 region has 14 residues. CDR3 protein: CATSRGGVEETQYF. Written as DNA, the CDR3 is TGTGCCACCAGCAGAGGAGGGGTGGAAGAGACCCAGTACTTC.

This chain joins TRBV2 and TRBJ1-1, with no clear D. Looked up from germline, CDR1 is SNHLY and CDR2 is FYNNEI. This CDR3 contains 11 residues. V was pared by 4 bases and J by 8 bases, with 8 bases between. The CDR3 loop reads CASSGTSEAFF. Written as DNA, the CDR3 is TGTGCCAGCAGTGGGACTTCCGAAGCTTTCTTT.

The J gene is TRBJ2-7, the V gene TRBV6-6; tentative D call: TRBD2 (5 bases). V dropped 7 bases and J dropped 3 bases, with 13 bases sitting between them. The CDR3 covers 13 residues. Looked up from germline, CDR1 is MNHNY and CDR2 is SVGAGI (reference sequence). The CDR3 DNA reads TGTGCCAGCACCCGAGGGATGGGCTACGAGCAGTACTTC. It codes for CASTRGMGYEQYF.

Turning to this clone: At the DNA level, this CDR3 is encoded by other sequences in the same sample as well. This sequence joins TRBV2 and TRBJ1-1; unclear D gene. The V end was cut by 8 bases, the J end by 0 bases, with 13 bases between. CDR1 is SNHLY, CDR2 FYNNEI, per germline. The CDR3 has 14 amino acids. For the CDR3, the DNA is TGTGCCAGCCGCGGAGGCACGATGAACACTGAAGCTTTCTTT. Translation gives CASRGGTMNTEAFF.

The chain combines TRBV5-4 with TRBJ2-1; D gene unclear. V was clipped by 1 base and J by 9 bases, with 14 bases between them. Germline CDR1 is SGHNT and CDR2 is YYREEE (reference sequence). CDR3 length: 14 residues. DNA of the CDR3: TGTGCCAGCAGCTTGAGGACCCTCCCGGGTGAGCAGTTCTTC. Translation: CASSLRTLPGEQFF.

The V call is TRBV6-5, the J call TRBJ2-7, with 11 positions matching TRBD2. This CDR3 comprises 14 residues. The J segment lost 5 bases and the V segment lost 5 bases, leaving 5 bases of the junction unmatched. Germline-derived CDR1 and CDR2 are MNHEY and SVGAGI. The CDR3 DNA is TGTGCCAGCAGTACTAGCGGGAGTACGAACGAGCAGTACTTC. It specifies CASSTSGSTNEQYF.

This rearrangement joins TRBV27 to TRBJ1-2; D remains unclear. The CDR3 runs to 13 residues. V gave up 3 bases and J gave up 2 bases, with 7 bases separating them. The germline gives CDR1 MNHEY, CDR2 SMNVEV (reference sequence). The CDR3 reads CASSFRHNYGYTF. The CDR3 DNA reads as TGTGCCAGCAGTTTTCGGCACAACTATGGCTACACCTTC.

This clone showed up just once. This chain links TRBV7-6 with TRBJ2-1; 14 bases agree with TRBD2. CDR3 length: 18 residues. CDR1 and CDR2 from the germline V gene are SGHVS and FNYEAQ. V was clipped by 4 bases and J by 10 bases; unmatched bases: 15. CDR3 in amino acids: CASSYNSGTSGRVVEQFF. In DNA form, the CDR3 reads TGTGCCAGCAGCTACAACTCCGGGACTAGCGGGAGAGTGGTCGAGCAGTTCTTC.

This chain uses TRBV5-6 with TRBJ2-7; D is possibly TRBD2 (6 bases). The length of the CDR3 is 14 residues. V was cut by 4 bases and J by 5 bases, with 16 bases left in between. The V gene's germline CDR1 is SGHDT and CDR2 YYEEEE. The CDR3 spells CASSRVGGINEQYF. The CDR3, as DNA: TGTGCCAGCAGCCGGGTTGGAGGGATCAACGAGCAGTACTTC. The full variable domain, rest sourced from reference TRBV5-6 and TRBJ2-7, is DAGVTQSPTHLIKTRGQQVTLRCSPKSGHDTVSWYQQALGQGPQFIFQYYEEEERQRGNFPDRFSGHQFPNYSSELNVNALLLGDSALYLCASSRVGGINEQYFGPGTRLTVT.

This clone was seen once. The chain links TRBV15 to TRBJ1-5, with D tentatively TRBD1 (6 bases). CDR1 is LNHNV, CDR2 YYDKDF, per germline (reference sequence). The CDR3 loop spans 14 amino acids. Trimming pared 0 bases from V and 6 bases from J, leaving 9 bases between. CDR3: CATSRDRGGQPQHF. In DNA form, the CDR3 reads TGTGCCACCAGCAGAGACAGGGGAGGTCAGCCCCAGCATTTT.

The J gene is TRBJ1-1, the V gene TRBV11-2; no clear D gene. Germline CDR1 is SGHAT and CDR2 is FQNNGV. V dropped 5 bases and J dropped 3 bases, with 13 bases sitting between them. The length of the CDR3 is 14 residues. CDR3 coding DNA: TGTGCCAGCAGCCAAGTAGACCGGCACACTGAAGCTTTCTTT. Its translation: CASSQVDRHTEAFF.

V usage is TRBV6-4 and J usage is TRBJ2-5; the D gene is possibly TRBD1 (5 bases). The DNA matches TRBJ2-7 better at its end, which makes the J call doubtful. CDR3 length: 14 amino acids. From germline, CDR1 is MRHNA and CDR2 SNTAGT. The CDR3 region is CASSTTGPPYEQYF. The CDR3 DNA reads TGTGCCAGCAGTACCACAGGACCCCCCTACGAGCAGTACTTC.

The chain links TRBV5-8 to TRBJ2-1; unclear D gene. Germline CDR1 SGHTS, CDR2 YDEGEE. The V and J ends lost 4 bases and 3 bases respectively, with 5 bases between them. There are 12 residues in the CDR3. The CDR3 loop is CASSLDYNEQFF. The CDR3 DNA reads TGTGCCAGCAGCCTCGACTACAATGAGCAGTTCTTC.

The chain uses TRBV18 and TRBJ1-3; D might be TRBD1 (6 bases). V shed 4 bases and J shed 3 bases, with 10 bases lying between them. From germline, CDR1 is KGHSH and CDR2 LQKENI. The CDR3 totals 14 residues. The CDR3 DNA is TGTGCCAGCTCACTTCGACAGGTTGGAAACACCATATATTTT. This gives the protein CASSLRQVGNTIYF.

The gene calls are TRBV4-3 and TRBJ2-1; D is perhaps TRBD1 (5 bases). Germline V gene lookup returns CDR1 LGHNA and CDR2 YSLEER. The CDR3 is 15 amino acids. V was cut by 0 bases and J by 2 bases, with 8 bases left in between. The CDR3 is CASSQDKGPYNEQFF. The CDR3, as DNA: TGCGCCAGCAGCCAAGATAAGGGGCCCTACAATGAGCAGTTCTTC.

The chain employs TRBV5-6 and TRBJ2-7, with 13 bases lining up with TRBD2. The germline V gene encodes CDR1 SGHDT and CDR2 YYEEEE. With V trimmed by 6 bases and J by 0 bases, 12 bases remained unmatched. There are 18 residues in the CDR3. The CDR3 DNA sequence: TGTGCCAGCACCCAGGATGGACTAGCGGGGGCCAACTCCTACGAGCAGTACTTC. It yields the protein CASTQDGLAGANSYEQYF.

J is TRBJ1-4 and V is TRBV18, with unresolved D. Trimming removed 5 bases from V and 6 bases from J, with 19 bases in between. The CDR3 has 16 amino acids. CDR1 KGHSH and CDR2 LQKENI come from the germline V gene. The CDR3 DNA reads TGTGCCAGCTCAAGACTAACGGGGAGTGCTGATGAAAAACTGTTTTTT. It yields the protein CASSRLTGSADEKLFF.

Points on this clone: Other DNA sequences in this sample translate to the same CDR3. The chain carries TRBV6-1 and TRBJ2-6; D call uncertain. CDR1 MNHNS and CDR2 SASEGT come from the germline V gene. CDR3 length: 15 amino acids. V was pared by 3 bases and J by 2 bases, with 8 bases between. This CDR3 reads CASSESRAGANVLTF. CDR3 coding DNA: TGTGCCAGCAGTGAGTCCCGGGCTGGGGCCAACGTCCTGACTTTC.

J is TRBJ1-2 and V is TRBV9; 7 positions agree with TRBD1. The CDR3 has 15 residues. Per germline, CDR1 SGDLS and CDR2 YYNGEE. The V and J ends lost 4 bases and 5 bases, in that order; junction bases with no gene match: 11. The CDR3 loop is CASSPQGTEGYGYTF. CDR3 nucleotide sequence: TGTGCCAGCAGCCCTCAAGGGACAGAAGGATATGGCTACACCTTC.

The chain uses TRBV29-1 and TRBJ2-3, with 7 nucleotides matching TRBD2. CDR3 size: 14 residues. The V gene's germline CDR1 is SQVTM and CDR2 ANQGSEA. The V segment lost 4 bases and the J segment 3 bases; nucleotides outside the gene matches: 7. The CDR3 protein is CSVGPRTRTDTQYF. The DNA of the CDR3 is TGCAGCGTTGGTCCCCGGACTAGGACAGATACGCAGTATTTT.

In this sample, this clone turned up once. This chain links TRBV25-1 with TRBJ2-1; TRBD2 agrees at 11 bases. Unmatched junction bases numbered 5, after V lost 3 bases and J lost 4 bases. Germline values: CDR1 MGHDK, CDR2 SYGVNS. This CDR3 is built from 16 residues. The CDR3 reads CASSDLAGGLYNEQFF. CDR3 DNA sequence: TGTGCCAGCAGTGACTTAGCGGGGGGGCTGTACAATGAGCAGTTCTTC.

The rearrangement joins TRBV30 to TRBJ2-1, with 14 bases matching TRBD2. Trimming took 3 bases from V and 0 from J; bases not matched to a gene: 4. This CDR3 is 17 amino acids long. Germline V gives CDR1 GTSNPN, CDR2 SVGIG (reference sequence). The CDR3: CAWSRTSGGSSYNEQFF. DNA of the CDR3: TGTGCCTGGAGCAGGACTAGCGGGGGGAGCTCCTACAATGAGCAGTTCTTC.

The chain carries TRBV30 and TRBJ1-6; no clear D gene. CDR1 is GTSNPN, CDR2 SVGIG, per germline (reference sequence). Trimming took 8 bases from V and 0 from J, leaving 20 bases between them. This CDR3 is built from 17 residues. This chain's CDR3 is CAVLGSEASSYNSPLHF. For the CDR3, the DNA is TGTGCCGTCCTGGGGTCCGAAGCGAGCTCCTATAATTCACCCCTCCACTTT.